The TCR beta chain described here comes from a study of immune heterogeneity within non-small cell lung tumors. Study summary: In total, the tumors were 4 squamous cell carcinomas, about ten non-squamous carcinomas and 1 not otherwise specified.

Genomic DNA extracted from bulk tumor tissue served as template. A total of around 600 ng was used per sample. Taken during surgery, several biopsies per primary tumor were spaced as far apart as possible within the tumor mass. Enrolled patients presented with newly diagnosed, previously untreated non-small cell lung cancer and underwent curative surgery. Study donors were patients with a new diagnosis of non-small cell lung cancer who underwent surgery with curative intent. It was a multiplex PCR that amplified TCR beta CDR3, with 32 V and 13 J primers. TCRdb redid the calling of the multiplex PCR reads with MiXCR, one entry per CDR3 protein. The sample shows tens of thousands of distinct CDR3 sequences, 28% of them seen only once. This clonotype came up a few times. Its specificity is not known. Whole-study findings and limits: Across individual patients, the high-frequency T-cell receptor beta clonotypes were largely distinct.

Sequencing used lung tumor tissue. The sequence was obtained from a man aged 35-49 years with non-small cell lung cancer.

The CDR3 here is CASSFGTSPEQYF. The CDR3 DNA reads as TGTGCCAGCAGCTTTGGGACTAGCCCCGAGCAGTACTTC. The V call is TRBV5-6, the J call TRBJ2-7; 9 positions agree with TRBD2. Germline V gives CDR1 SGHDT, CDR2 YYEEEE. The length of the CDR3 is 13 residues. With V trimmed by 2 bases and J by 6 bases, 3 bases remained unmatched.